Detailed here is one T cell receptor (beta chain). The data were obtained in a study of blood T cell repertoires in COVID-19. Looking at the study overall: Samples representing acute and convalescent COVID-19 were sourced from the United States, Italy and Spain. In each case, the material was cDNA or gDNA derived from T cells, B-cell-depleted T cells, or PBMCs.

Original data processing: By means of reference gene primer amplification, nucleated cell counts were estimated. The data were produced by immunoSEQ multiplex PCR, yet TCRdb's version contains in-frame clones alone and is incomplete. The V and J calls and clone size were taken over from that table, and D and trimming were inferred from the DNA. This sample carries 350,000 to 450,000 clones, about 85% of them seen once, and the ten largest clones take roughly 3.9%. The V gene lost 5 bases and the J gene lost 4 bases, with 8 bases spanning the gap. Germline V gives CDR1 SNHLY, CDR2 FYNNEI. The CDR3 contains 12 residues.

The sequenced material came from peripheral blood. The origin of this receptor is a woman aged 18-29 years with acute or convalescent COVID-19. This rearrangement joins TRBV2 to TRBJ1-1; D unclear. CDR3 sequence (DNA): TGTGCCAGCAGTCTTCTCTTCACTGAAGCTTTCTTT. Amino acids: CASSLLFTEAFF.